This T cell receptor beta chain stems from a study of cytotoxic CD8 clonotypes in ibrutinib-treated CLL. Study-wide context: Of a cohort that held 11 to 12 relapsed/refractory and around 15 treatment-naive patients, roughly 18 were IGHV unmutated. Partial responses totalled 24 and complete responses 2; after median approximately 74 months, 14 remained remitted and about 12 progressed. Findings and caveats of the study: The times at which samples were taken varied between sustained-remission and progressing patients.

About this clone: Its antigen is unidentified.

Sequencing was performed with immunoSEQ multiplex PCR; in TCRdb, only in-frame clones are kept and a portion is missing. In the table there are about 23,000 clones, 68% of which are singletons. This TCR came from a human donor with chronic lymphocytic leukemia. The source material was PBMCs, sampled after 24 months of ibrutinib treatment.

CDR3 DNA: TGCAGCGTTGACAGGGGGCGAAACACCGGGGAGCTGTTTTTT. This translates into CSVDRGRNTGELFF. This chain joins TRBV29-1 and TRBJ2-2; 8 bases are a match to TRBD1. The junction had 2 bases not matched to a gene; V was cut back by 3 bases and J by 2 bases. This CDR3 comprises 14 residues. From germline, CDR1 is SQVTM and CDR2 ANQGSEA.